The rows below give T cell receptor beta chains drawn from one sample of a study of PD-1 blockade in classical Hodgkin lymphoma. The repertoire was sequenced with immunoSEQ multiplex PCR; TCRdb's copy has only in-frame clones and lacks some. The sample carries more than 1,500 clones, 81% recorded once. The specimen was peripheral blood mononuclear cells (PBMCs), collected at baseline. The receptors were gathered from a human donor with classical Hodgkin lymphoma. Each CDR3 is given with its conserved first and last residue. Each record gives: J gene, V gene, D gene, CDR3 protein, CDR3 DNA. The D gene is left open where the match is weak.

TRBJ2-3,TRBV19,.,CASSILGGTDTQYF,TGTGCCAGTAGTATTTTGGGGGGCACAGATACGCAGTATTTT
TRBJ1-1,TRBV6-9,.,CASSYARTGGTEAFF,TGTGCCAGCAGTTACGCTCGTACGGGTGGCACTGAAGCTTTCTTT
TRBJ1-4,TRBV2,.,CASSEVDEKLFF,TGTGCCAGCAGTGAAGTGGATGAAAAACTGTTTTTT
TRBJ2-3,TRBV25-1,TRBD1,CASSARQGEGDTQYF,TGTGCCAGCAGTGCACGACAGGGGGAGGGAGATACGCAGTATTTT
TRBJ2-7,TRBV4-2,.,CASSQDFGTYEQYF,TGTGCCAGCAGCCAAGATTTCGGGACCTACGAGCAGTACTTC
TRBJ2-5,TRBV5-1,TRBD1,CASSSGGPQETQYF,TGCGCCAGCAGCTCAGGGGGACCTCAAGAGACCCAGTACTTC
TRBJ2-1,TRBV7-2,TRBD1,CASSSAGLGGDEQFF,TGTGCCAGCAGCTCGGCCGGTTTAGGGGGCGATGAGCAGTTCTTC
TRBJ2-5,TRBV30,.,CAYLRRPSPVEETQYF,TGTGCCTACCTCAGGCGTCCTAGCCCGGTAGAGGAGACCCAGTACTTC
TRBJ2-2,TRBV9,.,CASSVASNTGELFF,TGTGCCAGCAGCGTAGCCTCCAACACCGGGGAGCTGTTTTTT
TRBJ2-1,TRBV6-5,.,CASSYSTGWFPNEQFF,TGTGCCAGCAGTTACTCAACAGGATGGTTTCCCAATGAGCAGTTCTTC
TRBJ2-2,TRBV6-1,.,CASLLANTGELFF,TGTGCCAGCCTACTAGCGAACACCGGGGAGCTGTTTTTT
TRBJ1-5,TRBV5-1,.,CASSLSPGLQPQHF,TGCGCCAGCAGCTTGTCCCCAGGGCTTCAGCCCCAGCATTTT
TRBJ1-2,TRBV29-1,TRBD1,CSVEVIRQGLYGYTF,TGCAGCGTTGAAGTAATTAGACAGGGACTCTATGGCTACACCTTC
TRBJ2-7,TRBV18,TRBD2,CASSPSGGAYEQYF,TGTGCCAGCTCACCAAGCGGGGGGGCGTACGAGCAGTACTTC
TRBJ1-4,TRBV7-9,.,CASSFLSSNEKLFF,TGTGCCAGCAGCTTTTTATCGTCAAATGAAAAACTGTTTTTT
TRBJ2-5,TRBV10-3,TRBD2,CAISEGLAGAQETQYF,TGTGCCATCAGTGAGGGACTAGCGGGGGCCCAAGAGACCCAGTACTTC